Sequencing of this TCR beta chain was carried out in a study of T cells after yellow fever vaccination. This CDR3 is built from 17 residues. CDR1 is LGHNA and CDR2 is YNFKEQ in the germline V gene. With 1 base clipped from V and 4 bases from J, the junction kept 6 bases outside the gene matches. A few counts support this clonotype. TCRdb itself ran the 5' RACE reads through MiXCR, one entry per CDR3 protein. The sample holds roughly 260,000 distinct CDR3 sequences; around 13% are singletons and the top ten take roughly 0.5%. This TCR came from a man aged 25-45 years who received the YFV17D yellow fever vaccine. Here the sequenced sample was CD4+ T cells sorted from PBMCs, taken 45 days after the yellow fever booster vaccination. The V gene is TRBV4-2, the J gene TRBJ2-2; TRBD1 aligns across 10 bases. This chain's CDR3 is CASSQAQGQGSTGELFF. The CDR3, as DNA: TGTGCCAGCAGCCAAGCCCAGGGACAGGGGTCCACCGGGGAGCTGTTTTTT.